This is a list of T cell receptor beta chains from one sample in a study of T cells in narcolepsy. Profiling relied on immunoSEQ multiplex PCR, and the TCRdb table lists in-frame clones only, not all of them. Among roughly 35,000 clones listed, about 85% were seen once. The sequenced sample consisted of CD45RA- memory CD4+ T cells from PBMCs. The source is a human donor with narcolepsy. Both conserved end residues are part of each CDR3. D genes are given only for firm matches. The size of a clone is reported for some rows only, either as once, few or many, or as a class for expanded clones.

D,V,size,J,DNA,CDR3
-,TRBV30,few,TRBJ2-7,TGTGCCTGGAGGGGACGATGGCGCTACGAGCAGTACTTC,CAWRGRWRYEQYF
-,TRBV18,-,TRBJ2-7,TGTGCCAGCTCCCTTGAGAACGAGCAGTACTTC,CASSLENEQYF
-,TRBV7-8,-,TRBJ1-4,TGTGCCAGCAGCCCAAGTTACTTGATACGAACCGAAAAACTGTTTTTT,CASSPSYLIRTEKLFF
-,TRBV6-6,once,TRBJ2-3,TGTGCCAGCAGTTACTCGGGAGATACGCAGTATTTT,CASSYSGDTQYF
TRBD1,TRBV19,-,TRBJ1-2,TGTGCCAGTAGTAGGGACAGGAATAACTATGGCTACACCTTC,CASSRDRNNYGYTF
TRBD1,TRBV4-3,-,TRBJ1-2,TGCGCCAGCAGCCAAGATGGGGACAGGAAGTACACCTTC,CASSQDGDRKYTF
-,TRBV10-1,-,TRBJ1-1,TGCGCCAGCAGCCGGACAATGAACACTGAAGCTTTCTTT,CASSRTMNTEAFF
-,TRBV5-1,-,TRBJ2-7,TGCGCCAGCAGCCCCGAGGTTGTACCCTACGAGCAGTACTTC,CASSPEVVPYEQYF
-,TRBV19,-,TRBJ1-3,TGTGCCAGTAGTATAGATCGCCGGACCTCTGGAAACACCATATATTTT,CASSIDRRTSGNTIYF
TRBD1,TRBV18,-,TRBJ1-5,TGTGCCAGCTCACTACGTGCCGGGACAGATAGCAATCAGCCCCAGCATTTT,CASSLRAGTDSNQPQHF
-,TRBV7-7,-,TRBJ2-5,TGTGCCAGCAGCTTATCCGGGGCAGACCAAGAGACCCAGTACTTC,CASSLSGADQETQYF
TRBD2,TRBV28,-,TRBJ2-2,TGTGCCAGCAGGGGACCGGGGGGGACCGGGGAGCTGTTTTTT,CASRGPGGTGELFF
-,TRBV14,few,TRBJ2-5,TGTGCCAGCAGCCACAGAGAGGGGGCCCAGTACTTC,CASSHREGAQYF
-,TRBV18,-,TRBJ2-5,TGTGCCAGCTCACCGGCTAGCGCAGAGACCCAGTACTTC,CASSPASAETQYF
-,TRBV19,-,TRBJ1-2,TGTGCCAGTAGTATAAATGGGGAGGGGCCCTATGGCTACACCTTC,CASSINGEGPYGYTF
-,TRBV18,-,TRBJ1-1,TGTGCCAGCTCACCAGACAGTTTCACTGAAGCTTTCTTT,CASSPDSFTEAFF
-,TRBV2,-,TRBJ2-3,TGTGCCAGCAGTGTCGGTCCCATTAGCACAGATACGCAGTATTTT,CASSVGPISTDTQYF
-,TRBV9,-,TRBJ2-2,TGTGCCAGCAGCCCCGGAGCGAACACCGGGGAGCTGTTTTTT,CASSPGANTGELFF
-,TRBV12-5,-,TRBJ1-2,TGTGCTAGTGGTTTCCGCGGGGGGCGAGGCTACACCTTC,CASGFRGGRGYTF
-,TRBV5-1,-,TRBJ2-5,TGCGCCAGCAGCTTGGTAACAGGGTTGGGGGTAGAGACCCAGTACTTC,CASSLVTGLGVETQYF